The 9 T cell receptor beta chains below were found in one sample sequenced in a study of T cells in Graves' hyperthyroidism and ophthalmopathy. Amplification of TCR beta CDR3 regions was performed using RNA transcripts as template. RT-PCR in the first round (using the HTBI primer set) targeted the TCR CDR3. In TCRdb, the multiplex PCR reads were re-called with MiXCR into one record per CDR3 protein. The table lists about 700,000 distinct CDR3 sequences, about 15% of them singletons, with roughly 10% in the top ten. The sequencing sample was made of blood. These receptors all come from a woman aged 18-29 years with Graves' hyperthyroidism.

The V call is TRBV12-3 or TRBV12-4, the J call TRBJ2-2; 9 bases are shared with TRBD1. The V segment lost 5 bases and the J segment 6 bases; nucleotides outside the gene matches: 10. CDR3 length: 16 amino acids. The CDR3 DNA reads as TGTGCCAGCAGTCTCCGGGACAGGGACCCCCCCGGGGAGCTGTTTTTT. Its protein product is CASSLRDRDPPGELFF.

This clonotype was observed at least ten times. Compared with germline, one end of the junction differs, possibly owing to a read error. The CDR3 spells CASRLSTGGHYEQYF. The CDR3 coding sequence is TGTGCCAGCAGGTTATCGACAGGGGGCCACTACGAGCAGTACTTC. The chain links TRBV27 to TRBJ2-7; 10 nucleotides line up with TRBD1. Germline V CDR1 and CDR2: MNHEY, SMNVEV (reference sequence). This CDR3 is built from 15 residues.

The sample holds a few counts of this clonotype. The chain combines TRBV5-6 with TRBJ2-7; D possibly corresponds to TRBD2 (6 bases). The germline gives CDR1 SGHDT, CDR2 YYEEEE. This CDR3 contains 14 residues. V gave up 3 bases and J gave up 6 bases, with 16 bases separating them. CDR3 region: CASSSDGGIGEQYF. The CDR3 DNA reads TGTGCCAGCAGCTCTGATGGGGGGATTGGCGAGCAGTACTTC.

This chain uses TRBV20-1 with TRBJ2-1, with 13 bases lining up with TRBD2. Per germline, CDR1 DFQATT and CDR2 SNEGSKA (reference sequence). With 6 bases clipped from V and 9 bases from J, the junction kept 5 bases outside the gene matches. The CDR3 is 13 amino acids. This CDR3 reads CSARLAGGTEQFF. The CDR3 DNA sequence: TGCAGTGCGAGACTAGCGGGAGGTACTGAGCAGTTCTTC.

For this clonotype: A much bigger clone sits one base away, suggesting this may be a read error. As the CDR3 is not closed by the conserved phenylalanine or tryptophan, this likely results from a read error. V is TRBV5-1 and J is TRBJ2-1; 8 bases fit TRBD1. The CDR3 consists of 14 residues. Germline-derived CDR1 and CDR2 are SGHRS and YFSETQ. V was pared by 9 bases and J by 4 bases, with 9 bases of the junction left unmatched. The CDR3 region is CATSSGGLYNEQFY. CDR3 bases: TGCGCCACCTCCTCAGGGGGCCTTTACAATGAGCAGTTCTAC.

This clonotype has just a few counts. CDR3 in amino acids: CASSSNRGRETQYF. The CDR3 DNA reads TGTGCCAGCAGTTCAAACAGGGGGCGGGAGACCCAGTACTTC. The rearrangement joins TRBV27 to TRBJ2-5; TRBD1 agrees at 9 bases. Germline loops: CDR1 MNHEY, CDR2 SMNVEV (reference sequence). This CDR3 has 14 amino acids. Germline trimming cut 4 bases from V and 5 bases from J; bases unmatched to any gene: 5.

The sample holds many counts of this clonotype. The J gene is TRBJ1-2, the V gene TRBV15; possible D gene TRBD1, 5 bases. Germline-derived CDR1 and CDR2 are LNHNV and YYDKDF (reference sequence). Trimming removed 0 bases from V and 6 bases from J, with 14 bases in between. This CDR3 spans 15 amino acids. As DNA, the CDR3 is TGTGCCACCAGCAGAGATCACAGTTCGGGACATGGCTACACCTTC. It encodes CATSRDHSSGHGYTF.

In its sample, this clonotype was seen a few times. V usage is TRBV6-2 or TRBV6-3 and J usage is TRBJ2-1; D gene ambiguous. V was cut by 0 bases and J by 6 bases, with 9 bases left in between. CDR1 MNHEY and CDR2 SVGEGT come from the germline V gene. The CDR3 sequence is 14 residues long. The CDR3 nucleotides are TGTGCCAGCAGTTACTCACGGGCGCTCAATGAGCAGTTCTTC. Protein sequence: CASSYSRALNEQFF.

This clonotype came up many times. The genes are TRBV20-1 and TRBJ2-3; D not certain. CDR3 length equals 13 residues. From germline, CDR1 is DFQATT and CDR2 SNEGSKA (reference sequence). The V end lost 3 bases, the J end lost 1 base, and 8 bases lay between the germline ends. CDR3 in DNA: TGCAGTGCTAGCGCTTTACGCACAGATACGCAGTATTTT. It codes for CSASALRTDTQYF.